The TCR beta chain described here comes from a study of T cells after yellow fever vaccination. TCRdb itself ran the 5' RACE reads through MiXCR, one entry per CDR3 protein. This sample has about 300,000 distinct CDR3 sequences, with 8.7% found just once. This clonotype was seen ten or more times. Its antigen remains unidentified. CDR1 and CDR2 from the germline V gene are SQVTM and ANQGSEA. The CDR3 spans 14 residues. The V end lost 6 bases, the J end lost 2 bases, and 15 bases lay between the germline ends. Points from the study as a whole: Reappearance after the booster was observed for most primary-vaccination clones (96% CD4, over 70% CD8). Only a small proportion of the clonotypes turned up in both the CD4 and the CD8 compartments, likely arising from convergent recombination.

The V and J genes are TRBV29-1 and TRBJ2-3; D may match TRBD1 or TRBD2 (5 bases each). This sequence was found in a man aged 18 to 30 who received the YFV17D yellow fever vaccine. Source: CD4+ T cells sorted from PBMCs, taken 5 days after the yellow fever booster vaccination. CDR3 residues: CSVRILGVTDTQYF. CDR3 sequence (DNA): TGCAGCGTACGCATCCTGGGGGTCACAGATACGCAGTATTTT.